This is a list of T cell receptor beta chains from one sample in a study of massively parallel sequencing of T cell beta chains. One entry per CDR3 protein, called by TCRdb with MiXCR from the 5' RACE reads. The table shows 4,300 or so distinct CDR3 sequences, with approximately 40% occurring only once. Sequencing was performed on commercial RNA from peripheral blood pooled from many donors. The source of these receptors is a pool of human donors in good health; the sample was commercial RNA pooled from many donors. Each CDR3 is given with its conserved first and last residue. The D gene is left open where the match is weak. The size entry is marked missing in some rows and otherwise reads once, few, many or a size class.

clone_size d_call j_call cdr3_length v_call cdr3_aa cdr3_nt
. . TRBJ1-1 12 TRBV13 CASRDTPSEAFF TGTGCCAGCCGGGACACCCCTTCTGAAGCTTTCTTT
. TRBD1 TRBJ2-1 14 TRBV11-2 CASSLEGQLHEQFF TGTGCCAGCAGCTTAGAGGGACAGCTCCATGAGCAGTTCTTC
medium-sized . TRBJ2-2 11 TRBV29-1 CSVENTGELFF TGCAGCGTCGAAAACACCGGGGAGCTGTTTTTT
. . TRBJ1-1 13 TRBV7-2 CASSKTANTEAFF TGTGCCAGCAGCAAAACAGCGAACACTGAAGCTTTCTTT
. TRBD2 TRBJ2-1 15 TRBV11-3 CASSLWSSGGAKQFF TGTGCCAGCAGCTTATGGTCTAGCGGGGGGGCCAAGCAGTTCTTC
medium-sized . TRBJ2-2 13 TRBV5-4 CASSLGGTGELFF TGTGCCAGCAGCTTGGGAGGAACCGGGGAGCTGTTTTTT
. . TRBJ2-7 11 TRBV20-1 CSARDTPEQYF TGCAGTGCTAGAGATACGCCCGAGCAGTACTTC
. TRBD2 TRBJ2-7 15 TRBV7-2 CASSFGTSGASRQYF TGTGCCAGCAGCTTTGGGACTAGCGGGGCCTCGCGGCAGTACTTC
few . TRBJ1-4 14 TRBV29-1 CSVRPGPSNEKLFF TGCAGCGTAAGACCGGGACCTTCTAATGAAAAACTGTTTTTT
. . TRBJ2-5 15 TRBV20-1 CSARDLSQAEETQYF TGCAGTGCTAGAGATCTAAGCCAGGCAGAAGAGACCCAGTACTTC
few . TRBJ2-7 12 TRBV3-1 CASSQVGGEQYF TGTGCCAGCAGCCAAGTGGGGGGCGAGCAGTACTTC
. . TRBJ1-5 14 TRBV20-1 CSARVAVGNQPQHF TGCAGTGCTAGAGTTGCAGTGGGCAATCAGCCCCAGCATTTT
. TRBD1 TRBJ1-5 13 TRBV19 CASSSQGDQPQHF TGTGCCAGTAGTTCCCAGGGGGACCAGCCCCAGCATTTT
. . TRBJ2-1 13 TRBV27 CASSLAASNEQFF TGTGCCAGCAGTTTAGCAGCGTCCAATGAGCAGTTCTTC
. . TRBJ2-2 14 TRBV5-1 CASSLGLATGELFF TGCGCCAGCAGCTTAGGGCTAGCCACCGGGGAGCTGTTTTTT
few . TRBJ2-7 13 TRBV9 CASSTDRLEEQYF TGTGCCAGCAGTACCGACCGACTGGAGGAGCAGTACTTC
. TRBD1 TRBJ2-7 15 TRBV25-1 CASSPGTASRNEQYF TGTGCCAGCAGCCCCGGGACAGCCTCCCGGAACGAGCAGTACTTC
few . TRBJ2-5 15 TRBV10-3 CAISESAGPQETQYF TGTGCCATCAGTGAGTCAGCGGGCCCGCAAGAGACCCAGTACTTC
. TRBD1 TRBJ1-1 14 TRBV20-1 CSARKTGERTEAFF TGCAGTGCTAGGAAGACAGGGGAAAGGACTGAAGCTTTCTTT
. . TRBJ2-3 14 TRBV20-1 CSATRTASTDTQYF TGCAGTGCTACGAGGACGGCTAGCACAGATACGCAGTATTTT
few . TRBJ2-7 13 TRBV5-1 CASSWDKAYEQYF TGCGCCAGCAGCTGGGATAAAGCCTACGAGCAGTACTTC
. TRBD2 TRBJ2-7 13 TRBV20-1 CSVSTSGGYEQYF TGCAGTGTTAGCACTAGCGGGGGATACGAGCAGTACTTC
. . TRBJ2-3 13 TRBV28 CASADSYTDTQYF TGTGCCAGCGCGGACAGCTACACAGATACGCAGTATTTT
few TRBD1 TRBJ2-5 14 TRBV20-1 CSATRTGGYETQYF TGCAGTGCTACCCGGACAGGGGGCTATGAGACCCAGTACTTC
few . TRBJ2-6 14 TRBV7-3 CASSLMGGANVLTF TGTGCCAGCAGCTTAATGGGGGGGGCCAACGTCCTGACTTTC
few . TRBJ2-1 15 TRBV14 CASSQGTPTANEQFF TGTGCCAGCAGCCAGGGGACTCCCACGGCCAATGAGCAGTTCTTC
. . TRBJ1-1 12 TRBV20-1 CSAEWANTEAFF TGCAGTGCTGAATGGGCGAACACTGAAGCTTTCTTT
few . TRBJ2-7 14 TRBV27 CASSFIDGTYEQYF TGTGCCAGCAGTTTTATCGACGGTACCTACGAGCAGTACTTC
few . TRBJ2-1 10 TRBV29-1 CSVTHNEQFF TGCAGCGTAACCCACAATGAGCAGTTCTTC
few TRBD1 TRBJ2-3 13 TRBV10-3 CAISWDSSDTQYF TGTGCCATCAGTTGGGACAGTTCAGATACGCAGTATTTT
. . TRBJ2-7 13 TRBV7-3 CASSLNTPYEQYF TGTGCCAGCAGCTTAAACACTCCCTACGAGCAGTACTTC
. TRBD1 TRBJ2-5 12 TRBV20-1 CSASRQGGYQYF TGCAGTGCTAGTCGGCAAGGGGGCTACCAGTACTTC
few . TRBJ1-1 15 TRBV10-3 CAISESTPRNTEAFF TGTGCCATCAGTGAGTCGACTCCAAGGAACACTGAAGCTTTCTTT
few TRBD2 TRBJ2-1 15 TRBV13 CASSPGGASYNEQFF TGTGCCAGCAGCCCCGGGGGGGCCTCCTACAATGAGCAGTTCTTC
. . TRBJ1-5 13 TRBV20-1 CSASPGVNQPQHF TGCAGTGCCAGCCCAGGGGTAAATCAGCCCCAGCATTTT
few . TRBJ2-7 12 TRBV19 CASSTQGIEQYF TGTGCCAGTAGTACTCAGGGGATCGAGCAGTACTTC
. . TRBJ2-5 15 TRBV5-1 CASSSRTEILETQYF TGCGCCAGCAGCTCACGGACAGAAATATTAGAGACCCAGTACTTC
few . TRBJ2-2 12 TRBV13 CASSHSTGELFF TGTGCCAGCAGCCACAGTACCGGGGAGCTGTTTTTT
. . TRBJ2-3 12 TRBV11-2 CASSPAPDTQYF TGTGCCAGCAGTCCTGCCCCAGATACGCAGTATTTT
. . TRBJ2-3 12 TRBV2 CASSDGRDTQYF TGTGCCAGCAGTGATGGGAGAGATACGCAGTATTTT
. TRBD2 TRBJ2-7 16 TRBV5-1 CASSLAGLALDYEQYF TGCGCCAGCAGCTTGGCGGGACTAGCGCTCGACTACGAGCAGTACTTC